This T cell receptor (beta chain) comes out of a study of shared clonotypes between healthy human individuals. Study-wide context: Those who served as donors were two women and a few men between the ages of 18 and 49.

V lost 1 base to trimming and J lost 2 bases; unmatched junction nucleotides: 8. The CDR3 spans 17 residues. Germline values: CDR1 SGHTA, CDR2 FQGTGA. About 30,000 T cell genomes, or about 0.2 ug DNA, went into the sorted-subset replicate PCRs. TCRdb's table, derived via immunoSEQ multiplex PCR, lists solely in-frame clones and lacks some. Here the sample spans 2,100,000 or so clones, almost 96% being singletons. Donors, without exception, were Caucasian adults residing in Nashville, Tennessee. A CD45RA+ naive subset and a CD45RA-negative memory subset were split from CD4+ cells. This rearrangement joins TRBV7-3 to TRBJ1-5, with 7 positions matching TRBD1. The clonotype originates from a man between 18 and 35 years old in good health. Material for sequencing was naive CD4+ T cells sorted from blood. Subset here: CD45RA+ positively selected. CDR3 sequence reads: CASSLMDRHSGNQPQHF. CDR3 nucleotide sequence: TGTGCCAGCAGCTTAATGGACAGGCACTCCGGCAATCAGCCCCAGCATTTT.